These T cell receptor beta chains were read from a single sample in a study of blood T cells in healthy people across ages. TCRdb processed the 5' RACE reads anew with MiXCR; each CDR3 protein has one entry. Of 550,000 to 650,000 distinct CDR3 sequences listed, about 30% are singletons. Material for sequencing was blood. The receptors come from a woman of 80 years or more in good health. The CDR3 runs from the conserved cysteine through the conserved F or W. A D gene is named only where the DNA matches it firmly. Rows give clone size only sometimes, using once, few, many, or a class for an expanded clone.

d_gene	v_gene	j_gene	abundance	CDR3aa	CDR3nt
.	TRBV29-1	TRBJ1-2	many	CSVDGPSEENGYTF	TGCAGCGTTGACGGACCGAGTGAAGAGAATGGCTACACCTTC
.	TRBV18	TRBJ2-6	.	CASTYATGANVLTF	TGTGCCAGCACTTACGCCACTGGGGCCAACGTCCTGACTTTC
.	TRBV7-2	TRBJ1-1	many	CASSRPGALGAFF	TGTGCCAGCAGCCGGCCGGGGGCGCTAGGGGCTTTCTTT
TRBD1	TRBV7-2	TRBJ1-1	few	CASSAGLRDRSKFRNTEAFF	TGTGCCAGCAGCGCAGGACTCCGGGACAGAAGTAAGTTTAGGAACACTGAAGCTTTCTTT
TRBD2	TRBV19	TRBJ2-1	many	CASSISTSGGTRNEQFF	TGTGCCAGTAGTATTTCCACTAGCGGGGGAACCAGGAATGAGCAGTTCTTC
TRBD1	TRBV9	TRBJ2-5	.	CASSKFRDRGPRGEQYF	TGTGCCAGCAGCAAATTCAGGGACAGGGGGCCCCGAGGGGAGCAGTACTTC
.	TRBV19	TRBJ2-1	few	CASRRSGRTVVSSYNEQFF	TGTGCCAGTAGGAGGAGCGGCAGGACAGTGGTAAGCTCCTACAATGAGCAGTTCTTC
.	TRBV6-6	TRBJ2-7	many	CASSYLGGSSYEQYF	TGTGCCAGCAGTTACCTTGGGGGGTCTTCCTACGAGCAGTACTTC
.	TRBV12-3/TRBV12-4	TRBJ2-5	many	CASRLRGKAQETQYF	TGTGCCAGCAGGCTAAGGGGGAAGGCACAAGAGACCCAGTACTTC
.	TRBV7-9	TRBJ2-7	many	CASSGWAGQDYEQYF	TGTGCCAGCAGCGGCTGGGCAGGGCAGGACTACGAGCAGTACTTC
.	TRBV24-1	TRBJ2-2	few	CATGTPLSSNTGELFF	TGTGCCACCGGGACGCCCCTTAGCTCCAACACCGGGGAGCTGTTTTTT
.	TRBV20-1	TRBJ1-1	many	CSAREGWVAEAFF	TGCAGTGCTAGAGAAGGGTGGGTTGCTGAAGCTTTCTTT
TRBD2	TRBV20-1	TRBJ2-5	many	CSARDPSAGGSQETQYF	TGCAGTGCTAGAGATCCTTCGGCGGGGGGGAGCCAAGAGACCCAGTACTTC
.	TRBV6-5	TRBJ2-1	.	CASSYSRGNEQFF	TGTGCCAGCAGTTACTCTAGGGGCAATGAGCAGTTCTTC
TRBD1	TRBV7-3	TRBJ1-1	many	CASSSGDRGEAFF	TGTGCCAGCAGCTCCGGGGACAGGGGTGAAGCTTTCTTT
TRBD1	TRBV7-3	TRBJ1-1	.	CASSPRQGGSTEAFF	TGTGCCAGCAGCCCGCGGCAGGGGGGGAGCACTGAAGCTTTCTTT
TRBD2	TRBV4-1	TRBJ2-7	few	CASSQTSSGGHRSYEQYF	TGCGCCAGCAGCCAAACATCTAGCGGGGGCCATCGGTCCTACGAGCAGTACTTC
TRBD2	TRBV12-3/TRBV12-4	TRBJ2-7	many	CASRKGSGGSYEQYF	TGTGCCAGCAGGAAGGGTAGCGGGGGCTCCTACGAGCAGTACTTC
TRBD1	TRBV7-9	TRBJ2-4	many	CASSPTGGEAKNIQYF	TGTGCCAGCAGCCCAACAGGGGGCGAGGCCAAAAACATTCAGTACTTC
.	TRBV6-5	TRBJ2-3	.	CASSRGGVLDTQYF	TGTGCCAGCAGTAGAGGAGGGGTTTTAGATACGCAGTATTTT
.	TRBV20-1	TRBJ2-4	.	CSAREGYQNIQYF	TGCAGTGCTAGAGAGGGGTATCAGAACATTCAGTACTTC
.	TRBV3-1	TRBJ1-1	.	CASSPSHAGANTEAFF	TGTGCCAGCAGCCCAAGTCATGCGGGAGCGAACACTGAAGCTTTCTTT
.	TRBV6-1	TRBJ2-4	.	CASTVEGTAKNIQYF	TGTGCCAGCACCGTTGAGGGGACGGCCAAAAACATTCAGTACTTC
TRBD1	TRBV29-1	TRBJ2-1	many	CSALGQGKGNEQFF	TGCAGCGCCCTAGGACAGGGTAAGGGGAATGAGCAGTTCTTC
TRBD2	TRBV7-9	TRBJ2-3	many	CASSLAAGDTQYF	TGTGCCAGCAGCTTAGCAGCGGGGGATACGCAGTATTTT
.	TRBV3-1	TRBJ1-6	few	CASSRQVAPDNSPLHF	TGTGCCAGCAGCCGTCAGGTAGCACCCGATAATTCACCCCTCCACTTT
TRBD2	TRBV20-1	TRBJ2-3	.	CSARLAGGGDTQYF	TGCAGTGCTCGTCTAGCGGGGGGAGGGGATACGCAGTATTTT
TRBD1	TRBV12-3/TRBV12-4	TRBJ1-2	many	CASSSDRGLGYTF	TGTGCCAGCAGTTCCGACAGGGGACTCGGCTACACCTTC